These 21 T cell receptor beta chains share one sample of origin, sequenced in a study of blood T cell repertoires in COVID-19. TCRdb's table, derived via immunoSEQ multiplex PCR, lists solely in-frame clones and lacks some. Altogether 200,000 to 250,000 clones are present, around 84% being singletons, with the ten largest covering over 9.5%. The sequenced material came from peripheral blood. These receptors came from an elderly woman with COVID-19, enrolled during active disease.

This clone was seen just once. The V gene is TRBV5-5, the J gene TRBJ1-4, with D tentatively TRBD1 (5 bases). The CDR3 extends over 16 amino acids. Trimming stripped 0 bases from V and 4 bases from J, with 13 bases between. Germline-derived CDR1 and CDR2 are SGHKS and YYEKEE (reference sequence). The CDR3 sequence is CASSLGSGRINEKLFF. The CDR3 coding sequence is TGTGCCAGCAGCTTGGGTTCAGGGAGGATTAATGAAAAACTGTTTTTT.

The CDR3 loop reads CASRATGDIGELFF. The CDR3 coding sequence is TGTGCCAGCAGGGCGACAGGGGACATCGGGGAGCTGTTTTTT. The chain recombines TRBV11-2 with TRBJ2-2, with 8 bases identical to TRBD1. The CDR3 covers 14 residues. J was trimmed by 7 bases and V by 6 bases; bases with no gene match: 7. The germline CDR1 and CDR2 sequences are SGHAT and FQNNGV.

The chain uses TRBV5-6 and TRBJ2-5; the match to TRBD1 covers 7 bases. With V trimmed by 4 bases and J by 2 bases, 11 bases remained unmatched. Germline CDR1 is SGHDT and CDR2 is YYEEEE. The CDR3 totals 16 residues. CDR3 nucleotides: TGTGCCAGCAGCCCCCTGGGACAGCGACTACAAGAGACCCAGTACTTC. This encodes CASSPLGQRLQETQYF.

CDR3 sequence reads: CASSEASTGAGANVLTF. The CDR3 nucleotides are TGTGCCAGCAGTGAAGCGTCGACAGGGGCTGGGGCCAACGTCCTGACTTTC. The chain couples TRBV6-1 to TRBJ2-6, with TRBD1 identical over 8 bases. CDR3 length: 17 residues. The V gene end was trimmed by 0 bases and the J gene end by 2 bases; junction bases not matched to a gene: 3. Germline assignment: CDR1 MNHNS and CDR2 SASEGT.

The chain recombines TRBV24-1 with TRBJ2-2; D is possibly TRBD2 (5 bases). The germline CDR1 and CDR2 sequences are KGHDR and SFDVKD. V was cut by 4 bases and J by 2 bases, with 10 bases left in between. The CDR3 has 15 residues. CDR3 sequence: CATSEPGLNTGELFF. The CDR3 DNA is TGTGCCACCAGTGAACCCGGACTTAACACCGGGGAGCTGTTTTTT.

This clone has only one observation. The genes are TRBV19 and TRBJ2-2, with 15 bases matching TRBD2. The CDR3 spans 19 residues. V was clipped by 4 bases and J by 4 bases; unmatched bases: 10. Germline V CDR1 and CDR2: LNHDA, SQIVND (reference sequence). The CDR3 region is CASSRLEGLAGGLTGELFF. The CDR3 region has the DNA TGTGCCAGTAGTAGATTGGAGGGACTAGCGGGGGGACTCACCGGGGAGCTGTTTTTT.

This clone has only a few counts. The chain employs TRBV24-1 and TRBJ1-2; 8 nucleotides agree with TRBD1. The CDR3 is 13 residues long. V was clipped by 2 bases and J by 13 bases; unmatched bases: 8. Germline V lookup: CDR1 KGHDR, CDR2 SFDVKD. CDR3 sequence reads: CATSDSPTGDITF. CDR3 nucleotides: TGTGCCACCAGTGATTCGCCGACAGGGGATATCACCTTC.

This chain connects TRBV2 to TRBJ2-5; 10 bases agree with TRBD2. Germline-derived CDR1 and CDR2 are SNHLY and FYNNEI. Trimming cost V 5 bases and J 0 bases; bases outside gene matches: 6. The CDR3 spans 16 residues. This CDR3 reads CASSQGLAVYQETQYF. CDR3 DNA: TGTGCCAGCAGTCAAGGACTAGCGGTATACCAAGAGACCCAGTACTTC.

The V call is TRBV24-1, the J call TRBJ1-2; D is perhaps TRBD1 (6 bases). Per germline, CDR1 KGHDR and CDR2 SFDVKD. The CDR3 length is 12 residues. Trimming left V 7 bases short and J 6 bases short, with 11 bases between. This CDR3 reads CATSRGLDGYTF. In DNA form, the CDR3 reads TGTGCCACCAGCAGGGGTTTAGATGGCTACACCTTC.

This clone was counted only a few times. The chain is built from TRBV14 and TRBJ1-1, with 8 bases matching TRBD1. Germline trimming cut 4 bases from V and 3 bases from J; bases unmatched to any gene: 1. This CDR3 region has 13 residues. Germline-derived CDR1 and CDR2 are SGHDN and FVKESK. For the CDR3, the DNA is TGTGCCAGCAGCCTGACAGGGGACACTGAAGCTTTCTTT. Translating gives CASSLTGDTEAFF.

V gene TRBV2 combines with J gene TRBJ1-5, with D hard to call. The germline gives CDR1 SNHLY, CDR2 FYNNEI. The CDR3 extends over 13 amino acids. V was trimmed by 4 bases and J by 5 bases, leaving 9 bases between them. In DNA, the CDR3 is TGTGCCAGCAGTGTGAACGGTGATCAGCCCCAGCATTTT. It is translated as CASSVNGDQPQHF.

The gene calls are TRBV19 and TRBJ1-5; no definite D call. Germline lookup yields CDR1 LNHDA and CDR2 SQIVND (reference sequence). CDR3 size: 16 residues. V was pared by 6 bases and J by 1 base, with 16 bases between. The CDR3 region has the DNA TGTGCCAGTAGCGATAGCGGCCTGCGCAGCAATCAGCCCCAGCATTTT. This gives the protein CASSDSGLRSNQPQHF.

In nucleotides, the CDR3 is TGTGCCAGCAGTTCCTACCAGGCTAGCGGGGGGCCAGATACGCAGTATTTT. Translated: CASSSYQASGGPDTQYF. The chain carries TRBV27 and TRBJ2-3, with 11 bases identical to TRBD2. The length of the CDR3 is 17 residues. Germline-derived CDR1 and CDR2 are MNHEY and SMNVEV (reference sequence). The junction had 10 bases not matched to a gene; V was cut back by 4 bases and J by 4 bases.

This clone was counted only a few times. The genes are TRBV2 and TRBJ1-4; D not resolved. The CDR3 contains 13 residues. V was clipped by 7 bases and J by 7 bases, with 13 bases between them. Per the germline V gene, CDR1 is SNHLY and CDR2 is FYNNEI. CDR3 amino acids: CASTAGQAEKLFF. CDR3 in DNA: TGTGCCAGCACGGCGGGCCAGGCTGAAAAACTGTTTTTT.

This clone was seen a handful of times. Here the CDR3 reads CASSTDIYEQYF. The CDR3 nucleotides read TGTGCCAGCAGTACGGACATCTACGAGCAGTACTTC. The V gene is TRBV12-3 or TRBV12-4, the J gene TRBJ2-7; perhaps TRBD1 as D (5 bases). This CDR3 has 12 residues. Between the trimmed V and J ends, which lost 5 bases and 3 bases, there was a span of 8 bases.

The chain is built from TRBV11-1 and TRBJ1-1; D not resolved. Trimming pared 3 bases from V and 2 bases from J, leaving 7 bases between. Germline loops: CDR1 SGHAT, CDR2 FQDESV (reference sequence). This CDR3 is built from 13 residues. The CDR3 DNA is TGTGCCAGCAGCTTCAAGAGCAACACTGAAGCTTTCTTT. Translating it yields CASSFKSNTEAFF.

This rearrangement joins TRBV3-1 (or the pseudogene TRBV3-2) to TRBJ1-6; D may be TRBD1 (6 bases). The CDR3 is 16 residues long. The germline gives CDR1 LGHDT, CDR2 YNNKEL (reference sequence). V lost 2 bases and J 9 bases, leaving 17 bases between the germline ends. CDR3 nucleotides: TGTGCCAGCAGCCAACAAACCTTAGGGGGTGGTTCACCCCTCCACTTT. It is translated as CASSQQTLGGGSPLHF.

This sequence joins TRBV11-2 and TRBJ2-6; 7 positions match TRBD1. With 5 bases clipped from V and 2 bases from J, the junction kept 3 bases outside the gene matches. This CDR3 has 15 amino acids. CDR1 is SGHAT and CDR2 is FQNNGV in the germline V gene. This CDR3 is CASSAQGAGANVLTF. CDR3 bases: TGTGCCAGCAGCGCCCAGGGGGCTGGGGCCAACGTCCTGACTTTC. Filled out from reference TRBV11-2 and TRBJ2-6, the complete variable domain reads EAGVAQSPRYKIIEKRQSVAFWCNPISGHATLYWYQQILGQGPKLLIQFQNNGVVDDSQLPKDRFSAERLKGVDSTLKIQPAKLEDSAVYLCASSAQGAGANVLTFGAGSRLTVL.

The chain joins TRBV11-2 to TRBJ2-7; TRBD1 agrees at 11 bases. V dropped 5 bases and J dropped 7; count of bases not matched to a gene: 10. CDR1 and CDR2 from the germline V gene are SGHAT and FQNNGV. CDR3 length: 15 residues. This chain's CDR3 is CASSLLGQGAREQYF. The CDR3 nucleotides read TGTGCCAGCAGCCTCCTCGGACAGGGGGCGAGGGAGCAGTACTTC.

CDR3 amino acids: CASSQEWGGAVNTEAFF. DNA of the CDR3: TGTGCCAGCAGCCAAGAGTGGGGCGGGGCGGTGAACACTGAAGCTTTCTTT. The V gene is TRBV3-1 (or the pseudogene TRBV3-2), the J gene TRBJ1-1; maybe TRBD1 (5 bases). This CDR3 contains 17 residues. Trimming left V 0 bases short and J 0 bases short, with 14 bases between. The germline gives CDR1 LGHDT, CDR2 YNNKEL (reference sequence).

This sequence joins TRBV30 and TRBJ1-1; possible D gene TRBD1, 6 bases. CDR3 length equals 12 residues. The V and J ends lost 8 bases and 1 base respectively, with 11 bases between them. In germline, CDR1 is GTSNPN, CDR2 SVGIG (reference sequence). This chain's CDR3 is CAGRRGNTEAFF. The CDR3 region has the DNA TGTGCCGGACGCAGGGGGAACACTGAAGCTTTCTTT.